This is a list of T cell receptor beta chains from one sample in a study of chemoradiotherapy in HPV16-positive cancers. The data were produced by immunoSEQ multiplex PCR, yet TCRdb's version contains in-frame clones alone and is incomplete. The sample shows around 30,000 clones, 88% of them seen only once. Sequenced material: blood, taken from a patient who underwent chemoradiotherapy. These receptors all stem from a human donor with HPV-associated anogenital cancer. CDR3s include the opening cysteine and the closing phenylalanine or tryptophan.

CASSRRGMNTEAFF	TRBV4-2	TRBJ1-1
CASRPLAGGPQEQYF	TRBV28	TRBJ2-7
CASSLRTSVVYNEQFF	TRBV7-2	TRBJ2-1
CAIRQAGGPSYEQYF	TRBV10-3	.
CASSPGRVSPPEQYF	TRBV18	TRBJ2-7
CASNAGGNTEAFF	TRBV4-1	TRBJ1-1
CASSAPGQNQPQHF	TRBV10-1	TRBJ1-5
CASRRTQGVYTQYF	TRBV11-2	TRBJ2-3
CASSDSGPLHF	TRBV6-1	TRBJ1-6
CASRPTGTGNYGYTF	TRBV19	TRBJ1-2
CASSLSAQLHQPQHF	TRBV7-9	TRBJ1-5
CASSLVLAVGNEQFF	TRBV11-2	TRBJ2-1
CASSEKYEAFF	TRBV10-2	TRBJ1-1
CASSFGGAEDTQYF	TRBV13	TRBJ2-3
CASSLANEQFF	TRBV27	TRBJ2-1
CASSLNRDRGDTGELFF	TRBV7-8	TRBJ2-2
CASTHKTSRETQYF	TRBV5-1	TRBJ2-5
CASGRTSGPSSLNEQFF	TRBV19	TRBJ2-1
CASSQWTSSHEQYF	TRBV4-1	TRBJ2-7
CASSPRYLAGQETQYF	TRBV5-6	TRBJ2-5
CASSSRRGNTIYF	TRBV7-9	TRBJ1-3